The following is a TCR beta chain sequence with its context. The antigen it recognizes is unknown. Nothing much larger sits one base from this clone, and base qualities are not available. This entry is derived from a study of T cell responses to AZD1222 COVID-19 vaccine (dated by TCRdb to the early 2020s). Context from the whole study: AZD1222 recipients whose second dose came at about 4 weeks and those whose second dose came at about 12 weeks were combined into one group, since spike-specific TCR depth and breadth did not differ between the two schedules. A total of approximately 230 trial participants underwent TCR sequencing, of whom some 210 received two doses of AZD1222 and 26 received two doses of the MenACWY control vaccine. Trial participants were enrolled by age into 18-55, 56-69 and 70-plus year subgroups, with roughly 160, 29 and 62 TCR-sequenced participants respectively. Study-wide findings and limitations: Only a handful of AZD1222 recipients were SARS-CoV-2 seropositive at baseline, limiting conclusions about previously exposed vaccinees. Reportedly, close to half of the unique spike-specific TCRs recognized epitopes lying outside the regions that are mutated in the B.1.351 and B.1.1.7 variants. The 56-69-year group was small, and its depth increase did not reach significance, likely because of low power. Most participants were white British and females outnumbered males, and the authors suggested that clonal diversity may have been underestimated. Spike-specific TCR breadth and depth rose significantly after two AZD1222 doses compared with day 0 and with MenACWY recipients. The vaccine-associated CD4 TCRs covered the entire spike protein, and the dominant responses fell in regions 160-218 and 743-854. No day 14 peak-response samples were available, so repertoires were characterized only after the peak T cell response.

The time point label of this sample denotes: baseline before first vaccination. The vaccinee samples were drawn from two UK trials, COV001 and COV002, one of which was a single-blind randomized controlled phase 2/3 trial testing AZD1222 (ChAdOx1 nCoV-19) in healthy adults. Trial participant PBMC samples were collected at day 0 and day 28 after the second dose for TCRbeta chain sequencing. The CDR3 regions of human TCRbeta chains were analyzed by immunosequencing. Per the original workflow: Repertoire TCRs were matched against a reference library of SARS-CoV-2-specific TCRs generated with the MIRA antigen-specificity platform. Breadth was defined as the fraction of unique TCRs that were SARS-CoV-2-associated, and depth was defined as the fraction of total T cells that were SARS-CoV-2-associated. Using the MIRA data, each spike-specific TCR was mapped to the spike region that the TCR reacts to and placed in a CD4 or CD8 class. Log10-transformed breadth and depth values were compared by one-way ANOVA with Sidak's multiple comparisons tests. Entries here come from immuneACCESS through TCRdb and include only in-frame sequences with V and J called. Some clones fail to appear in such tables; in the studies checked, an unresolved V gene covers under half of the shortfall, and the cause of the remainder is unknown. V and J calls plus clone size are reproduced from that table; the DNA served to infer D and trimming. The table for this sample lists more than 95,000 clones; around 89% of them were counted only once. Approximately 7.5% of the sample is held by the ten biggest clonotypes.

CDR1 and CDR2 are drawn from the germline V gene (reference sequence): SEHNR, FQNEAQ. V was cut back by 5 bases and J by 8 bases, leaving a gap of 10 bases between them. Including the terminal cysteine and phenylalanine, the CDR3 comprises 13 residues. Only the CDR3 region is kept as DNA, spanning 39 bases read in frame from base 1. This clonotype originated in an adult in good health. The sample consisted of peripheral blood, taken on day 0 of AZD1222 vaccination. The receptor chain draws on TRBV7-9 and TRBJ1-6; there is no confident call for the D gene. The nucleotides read TGTGCCAGCAGCGCAGACACCGATTCACCCCTCCACTTT. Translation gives CASSADTDSPLHF.